This TCR beta chain was sequenced for a study of human T cells and chemical hapten exposure. On the study more broadly: Across the whole study, which lasted about 6 months, patients were given diphenylcyclopropenone on the scalp once a week. The study's findings and limits: There was a positive correlation between PT1 expanded TCR counts and patch test score.

Individual cDNA molecules in this library carried unique molecular identifiers. TCRdb re-called the RACE reads with MiXCR, one entry per CDR3 protein. The data hold some 77,000 distinct CDR3 sequences, with under 13% observed a single time. Time point denoted: patch test 1, 2 weeks after DPC sensitization. The sample's treatment: therapeutic diphenylcyclopropenone sensitization with weekly scalp DPC. Alopecia patients deemed DPC-suitable, aged 18 to 70, excluding pregnancy. This CDR3 has 15 amino acids. Looked up from germline, CDR1 is LGHNA and CDR2 is YNFKEQ. Deletions cut 4 bases from V and 4 bases from J, with 17 bases between. Only a few counts were recorded for this clonotype. The target antigen is unknown.

This receptor was obtained from a woman in her fifties or sixties with alopecia areata. Some clones in this sample may be carry-over from other donors' samples. This specimen consisted of whole blood, obtained in connection with sensitization to the hapten diphenylcyclopropenone (DPC). This sequence joins TRBV4-2 and TRBJ2-7; D uncertain. The chain's CDR3 is CASSLFTTDGYEQYF. For the CDR3, the DNA is TGTGCCAGCAGCCTTTTTACTACCGATGGGTACGAGCAGTACTTC.